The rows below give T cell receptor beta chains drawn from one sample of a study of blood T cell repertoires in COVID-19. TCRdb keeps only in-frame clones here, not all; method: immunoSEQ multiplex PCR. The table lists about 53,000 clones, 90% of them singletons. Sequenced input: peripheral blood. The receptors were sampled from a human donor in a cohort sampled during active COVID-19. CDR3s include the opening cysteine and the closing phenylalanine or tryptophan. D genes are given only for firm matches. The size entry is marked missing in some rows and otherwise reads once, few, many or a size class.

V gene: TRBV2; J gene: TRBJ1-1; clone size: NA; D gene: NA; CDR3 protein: CASMGHLSTEAFF; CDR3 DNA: TGTGCCAGCATGGGGCACTTGTCCACTGAAGCTTTCTTT
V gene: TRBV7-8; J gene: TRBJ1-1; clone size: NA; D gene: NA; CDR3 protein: CASSLVSGVSWDSEAFF; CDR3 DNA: TGTGCCAGCAGCTTAGTATCTGGCGTCTCGTGGGACTCTGAAGCTTTCTTT
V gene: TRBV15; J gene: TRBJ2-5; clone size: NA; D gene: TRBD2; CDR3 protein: CATSRADPGLSGRETQYF; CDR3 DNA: TGTGCCACCAGCAGAGCCGACCCGGGACTATCAGGCCGAGAGACCCAGTACTTC
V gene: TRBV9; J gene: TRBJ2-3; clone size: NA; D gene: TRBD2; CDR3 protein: CASSPGLAGGVADTQYF; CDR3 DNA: TGTGCCAGCAGCCCAGGACTAGCGGGGGGGGTTGCAGATACGCAGTATTTT
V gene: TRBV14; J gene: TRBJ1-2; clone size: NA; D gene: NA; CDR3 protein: CASSQESGNYGYTF; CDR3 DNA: TGTGCCAGCAGCCAAGAATCGGGGAACTATGGCTACACCTTC
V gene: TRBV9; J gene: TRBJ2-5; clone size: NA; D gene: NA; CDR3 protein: CASSGGQTQETQYF; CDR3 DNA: TGTGCCAGCAGCGGCGGACAGACCCAAGAGACCCAGTACTTC
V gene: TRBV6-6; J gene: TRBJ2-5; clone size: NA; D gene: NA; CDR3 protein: CASAGETQYF; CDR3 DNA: TGTGCCAGCGCCGGGGAGACCCAGTACTTC
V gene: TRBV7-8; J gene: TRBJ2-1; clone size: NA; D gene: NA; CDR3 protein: CASSLGDSFLNEQFF; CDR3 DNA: TGTGCCAGCAGCTTAGGGGACTCTTTTCTTAATGAGCAGTTCTTC
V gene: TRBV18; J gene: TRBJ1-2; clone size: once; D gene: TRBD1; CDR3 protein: CASSLGSRTGGGGYTF; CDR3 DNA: TGTGCCAGCTCACTGGGATCCCGGACAGGGGGCGGTGGCTACACCTTC
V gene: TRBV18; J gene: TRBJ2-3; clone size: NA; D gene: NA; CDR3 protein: CASSPKGRSDTQYF; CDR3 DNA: TGTGCCAGCTCACCGAAGGGGAGGTCAGATACGCAGTATTTT
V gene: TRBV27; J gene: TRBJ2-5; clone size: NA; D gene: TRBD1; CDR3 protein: CASSLLSGGRETQYF; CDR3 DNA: TGTGCCAGCAGTCTCCTCTCAGGGGGAAGGGAGACCCAGTACTTC
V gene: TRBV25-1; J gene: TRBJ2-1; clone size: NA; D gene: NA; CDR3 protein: CASSETQGVANEQFF; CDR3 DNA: TGTGCCAGCAGTGAAACACAGGGAGTCGCCAATGAGCAGTTCTTC
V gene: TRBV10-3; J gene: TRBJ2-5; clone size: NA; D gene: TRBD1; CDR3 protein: CAISPGQGDSIETQYF; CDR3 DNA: TGTGCCATCAGTCCGGGACAGGGGGATTCTATAGAGACCCAGTACTTC
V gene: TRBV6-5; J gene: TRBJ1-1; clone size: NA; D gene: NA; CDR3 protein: CASSLDTLWTEAFF; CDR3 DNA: TGTGCCAGCAGTTTGGACACTCTATGGACTGAAGCTTTCTTT
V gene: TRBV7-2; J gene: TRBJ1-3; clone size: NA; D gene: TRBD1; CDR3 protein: CASSSTGEPRRGTIYF; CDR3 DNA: TGTGCCAGCAGCTCAACAGGGGAACCCCGGAGGGGAACCATATATTTT
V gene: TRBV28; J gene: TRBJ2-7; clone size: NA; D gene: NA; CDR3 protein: CASSLISGFDYEQYF; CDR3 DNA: TGTGCCAGCAGTTTAATATCGGGATTTGACTACGAGCAGTACTTC
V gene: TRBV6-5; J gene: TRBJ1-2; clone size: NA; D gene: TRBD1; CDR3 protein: CASSRRGQGFYGYTF; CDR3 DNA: TGTGCCAGCAGTCGACGGGGACAGGGATTCTATGGCTACACCTTC
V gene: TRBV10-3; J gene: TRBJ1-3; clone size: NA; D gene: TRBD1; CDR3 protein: CAISPGTGSGNTIYF; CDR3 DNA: TGTGCCATCAGTCCCGGGACAGGCTCTGGAAACACCATATATTTT
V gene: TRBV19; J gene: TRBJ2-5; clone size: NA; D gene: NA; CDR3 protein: CASSIGNLLASKTQYF; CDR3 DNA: TGTGCCAGTAGTATTGGAAATCTTCTAGCTTCAAAGACCCAGTACTTC
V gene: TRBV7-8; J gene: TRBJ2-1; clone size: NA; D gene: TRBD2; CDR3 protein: CASSLVSSGGAYNEQFF; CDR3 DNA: TGTGCCAGCAGCTTAGTCTCTAGCGGGGGGGCCTACAATGAGCAGTTCTTC
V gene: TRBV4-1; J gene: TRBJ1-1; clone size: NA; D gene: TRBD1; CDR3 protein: CASSQATGAGTEAFF; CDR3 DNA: TGCGCCAGCAGCCAAGCGACAGGGGCAGGTACTGAAGCTTTCTTT
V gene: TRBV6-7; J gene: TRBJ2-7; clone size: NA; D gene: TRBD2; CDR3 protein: CASSYSRLAESYEQYF; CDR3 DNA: TGTGCCAGCAGTTACTCGAGACTAGCGGAGAGCTACGAGCAGTACTTC
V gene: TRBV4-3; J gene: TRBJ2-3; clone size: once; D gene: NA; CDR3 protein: CASSPGAGATDTQYF; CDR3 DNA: TGCGCCAGCAGCCCAGGGGCAGGGGCCACAGATACGCAGTATTTT
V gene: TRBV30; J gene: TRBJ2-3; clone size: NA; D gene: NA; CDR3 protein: CAGLLGRGIGTQYF; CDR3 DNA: TGTGCTGGGTTGCTGGGACGGGGGATAGGTACGCAGTATTTT
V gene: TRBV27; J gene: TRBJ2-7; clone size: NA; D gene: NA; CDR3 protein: CASSLSRTGYEQYF; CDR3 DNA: TGTGCCAGCAGTTTATCCCGGACTGGTTACGAGCAGTACTTC
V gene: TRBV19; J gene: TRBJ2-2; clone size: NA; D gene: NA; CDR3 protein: CASSLMDRHTGELFF; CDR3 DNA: TGTGCCAGTAGTCTAATGGACAGACACACCGGGGAGCTGTTTTTT
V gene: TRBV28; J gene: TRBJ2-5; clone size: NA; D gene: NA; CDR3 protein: CASSDRLVLETQYF; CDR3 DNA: TGTGCCAGCAGTGACCGACTAGTCCTTGAGACCCAGTACTTC
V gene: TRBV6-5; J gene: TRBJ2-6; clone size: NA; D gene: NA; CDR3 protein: CASSSVSTGANVLTF; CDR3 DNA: TGTGCCAGCAGTTCCGTTAGCACTGGGGCCAACGTCCTGACTTTC
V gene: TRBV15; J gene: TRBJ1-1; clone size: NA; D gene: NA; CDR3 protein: CATRNDRTYTEAFF; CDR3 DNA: TGTGCCACCAGAAACGACAGAACTTACACTGAAGCTTTCTTT
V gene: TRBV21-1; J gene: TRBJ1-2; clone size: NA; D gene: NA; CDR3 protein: CASSPKWEGTYGYTF; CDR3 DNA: TGTGCCAGCAGCCCCAAGTGGGAGGGGACCTATGGCTACACCTTC
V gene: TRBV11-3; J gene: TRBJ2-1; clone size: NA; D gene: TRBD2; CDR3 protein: CASSPPGGNEQFF; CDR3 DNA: TGTGCCAGCAGCCCCCCGGGGGGCAATGAGCAGTTCTTC
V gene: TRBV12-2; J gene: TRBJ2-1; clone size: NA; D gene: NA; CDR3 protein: CASRLALPKNGDRDNNEQFF; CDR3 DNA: TGTGCAAGTCGCTTAGCGCTCCCCAAAAACGGGGACAGGGATAACAATGAGCAGTTCTTC
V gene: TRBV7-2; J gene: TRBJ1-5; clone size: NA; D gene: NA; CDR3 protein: CASSSTAEGGQPQHF; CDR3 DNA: TGTGCCAGCAGCTCAACGGCCGAGGGTGGTCAGCCCCAGCATTTT
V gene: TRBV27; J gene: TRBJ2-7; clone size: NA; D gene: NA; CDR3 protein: CASSLSAGLEQYF; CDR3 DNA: TGTGCCAGCAGTTTATCAGCAGGGCTCGAGCAGTACTTC
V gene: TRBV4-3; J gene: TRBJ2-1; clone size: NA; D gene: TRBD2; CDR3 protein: CASSERVAGGYEQFF; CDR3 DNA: TGCGCCAGCAGTGAGAGAGTGGCGGGGGGCTATGAGCAGTTCTTC
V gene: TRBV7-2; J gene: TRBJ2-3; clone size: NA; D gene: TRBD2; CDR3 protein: CASRKTSDTDTQYF; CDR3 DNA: TGTGCCAGCAGAAAGACTAGCGACACAGATACGCAGTATTTT
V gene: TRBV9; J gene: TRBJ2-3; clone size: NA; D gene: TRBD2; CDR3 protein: CASSVVAGEGDTQYF; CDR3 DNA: TGTGCCAGCAGCGTAGTAGCGGGAGAGGGAGATACGCAGTATTTT
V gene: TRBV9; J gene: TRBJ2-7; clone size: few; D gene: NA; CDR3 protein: CASSVGLNNEQYF; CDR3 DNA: TGTGCCAGCAGCGTAGGGCTCAACAACGAGCAGTACTTC
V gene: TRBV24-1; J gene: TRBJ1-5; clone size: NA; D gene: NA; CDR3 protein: CATSDPDQPQHF; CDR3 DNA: TGTGCCACCAGTGATCCAGATCAGCCCCAGCATTTT
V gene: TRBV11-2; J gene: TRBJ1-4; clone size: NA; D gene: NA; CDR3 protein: CASSPSTSGLGREKLFF; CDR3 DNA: TGTGCCAGCAGCCCCTCAACGTCTGGCTTGGGGAGGGAAAAACTGTTTTTT
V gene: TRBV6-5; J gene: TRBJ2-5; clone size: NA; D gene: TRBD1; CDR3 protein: CASSSRGSTRETQYF; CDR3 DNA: TGTGCCAGCAGTTCCAGGGGGTCGACGCGAGAGACCCAGTACTTC
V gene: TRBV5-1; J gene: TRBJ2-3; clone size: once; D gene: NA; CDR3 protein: CASSRQGLRIADTQYF; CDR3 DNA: TGCGCCAGCTCCCGGCAGGGGTTGAGGATTGCAGATACGCAGTATTTT
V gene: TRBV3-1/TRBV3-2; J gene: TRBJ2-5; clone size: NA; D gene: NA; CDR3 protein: CASSQGPGYQETQYF; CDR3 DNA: TGTGCCAGCAGCCAAGGACCGGGGTACCAAGAGACCCAGTACTTC
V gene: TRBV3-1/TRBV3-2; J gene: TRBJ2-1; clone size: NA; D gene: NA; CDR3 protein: CASSQDLFLDWNNNEQFF; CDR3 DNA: TGTGCCAGCAGCCAAGATTTATTCCTAGACTGGAATAACAATGAGCAGTTCTTC
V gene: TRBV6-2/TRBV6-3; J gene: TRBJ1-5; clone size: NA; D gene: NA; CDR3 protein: CASSFGGQPQHF; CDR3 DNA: TGTGCCAGCAGTTTCGGAGGGCAGCCCCAGCATTTT
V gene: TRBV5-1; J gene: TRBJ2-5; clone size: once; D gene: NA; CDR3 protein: CASSPGTLQETQYF; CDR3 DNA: TGCGCCAGCAGCCCCGGGACACTCCAAGAGACCCAGTACTTC